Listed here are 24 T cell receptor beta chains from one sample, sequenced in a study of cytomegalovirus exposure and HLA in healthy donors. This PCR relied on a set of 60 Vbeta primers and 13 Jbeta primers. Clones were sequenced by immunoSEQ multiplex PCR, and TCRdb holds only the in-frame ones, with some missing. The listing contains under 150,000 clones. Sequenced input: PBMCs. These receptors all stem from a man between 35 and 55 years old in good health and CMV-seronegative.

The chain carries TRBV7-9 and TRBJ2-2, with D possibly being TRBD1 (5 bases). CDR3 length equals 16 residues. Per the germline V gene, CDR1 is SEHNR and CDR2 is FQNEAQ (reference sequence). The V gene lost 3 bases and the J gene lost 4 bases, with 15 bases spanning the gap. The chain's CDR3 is CASSFFSGRVTGELFF. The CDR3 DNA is TGTGCCAGCAGCTTTTTCTCGGGCAGGGTCACCGGGGAGCTGTTTTTT. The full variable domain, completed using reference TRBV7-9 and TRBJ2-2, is DTGVSQNPRHKITKRGQNVTFRCDPISEHNRLYWYRQTLGQGPEFLTYFQNEAQLEKSRLLSDRFSAERPKGSFSTLEIQRTEQGDSAMYLCASSFFSGRVTGELFFGEGSRLTVL.

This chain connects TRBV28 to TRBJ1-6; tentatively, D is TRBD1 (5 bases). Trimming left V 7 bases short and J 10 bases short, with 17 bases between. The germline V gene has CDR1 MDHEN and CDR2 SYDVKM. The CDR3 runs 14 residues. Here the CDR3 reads CASNLQGLSSPLHF. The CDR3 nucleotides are TGTGCCAGCAACCTGCAGGGTCTATCGTCACCCCTCCACTTT.

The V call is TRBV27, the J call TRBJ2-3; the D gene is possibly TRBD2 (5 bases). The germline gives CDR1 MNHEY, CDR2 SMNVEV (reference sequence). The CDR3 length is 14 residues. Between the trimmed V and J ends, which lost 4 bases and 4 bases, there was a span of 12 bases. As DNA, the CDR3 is TGTGCCAGCAGTTGGAGAGGGCTGGCAGATACGCAGTATTTT. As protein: CASSWRGLADTQYF.

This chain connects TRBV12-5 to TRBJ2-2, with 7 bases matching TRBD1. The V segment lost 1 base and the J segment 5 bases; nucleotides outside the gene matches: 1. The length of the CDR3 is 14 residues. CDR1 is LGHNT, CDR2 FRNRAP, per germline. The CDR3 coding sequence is TGTGCTAGTGGTTTGGAACAGGGGACCGGGGAGCTGTTTTTT. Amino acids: CASGLEQGTGELFF.

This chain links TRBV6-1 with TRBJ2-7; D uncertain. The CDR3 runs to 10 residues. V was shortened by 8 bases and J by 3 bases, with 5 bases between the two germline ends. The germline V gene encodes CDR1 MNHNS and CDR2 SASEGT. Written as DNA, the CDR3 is TGTGCCAGCGCAGGCTACGAGCAGTACTTC. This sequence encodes CASAGYEQYF.

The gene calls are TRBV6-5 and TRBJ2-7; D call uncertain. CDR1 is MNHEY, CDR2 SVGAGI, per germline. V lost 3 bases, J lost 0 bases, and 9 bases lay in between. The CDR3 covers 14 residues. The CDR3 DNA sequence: TGTGCCAGCAGTTATTTTGGCATCTCCTACGAGCAGTACTTC. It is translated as CASSYFGISYEQYF.

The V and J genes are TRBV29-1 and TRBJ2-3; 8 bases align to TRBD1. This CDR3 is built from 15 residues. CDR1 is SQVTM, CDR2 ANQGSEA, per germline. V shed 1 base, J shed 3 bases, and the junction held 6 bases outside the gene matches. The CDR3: CSVEGTGFVTDTQYF. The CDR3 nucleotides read TGCAGCGTTGAAGGGACAGGGTTTGTGACAGATACGCAGTATTTT.

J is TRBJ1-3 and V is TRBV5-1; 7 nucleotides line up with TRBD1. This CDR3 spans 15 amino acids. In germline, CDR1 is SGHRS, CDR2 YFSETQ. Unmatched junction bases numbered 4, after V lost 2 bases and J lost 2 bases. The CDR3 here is CASSFMTGTGNTIYF. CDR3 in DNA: TGCGCCAGCAGCTTCATGACAGGGACTGGAAACACCATATATTTT. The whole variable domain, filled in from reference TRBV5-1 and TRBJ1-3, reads KAGVTQTPRYLIKTRGQQVTLSCSPISGHRSVSWYQQTPGQGLQFLFEYFSETQRNKGNFPGRFSGRQFSNSRSEMNVSTLELGDSALYLCASSFMTGTGNTIYFGEGSWLTVV.

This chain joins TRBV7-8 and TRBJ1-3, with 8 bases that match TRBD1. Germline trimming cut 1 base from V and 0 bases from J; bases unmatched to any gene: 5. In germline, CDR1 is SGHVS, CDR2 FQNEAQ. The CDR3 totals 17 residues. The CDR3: CASSLGGTGISGNTIYF. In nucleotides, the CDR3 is TGTGCCAGCAGCTTAGGAGGGACAGGTATCTCTGGAAACACCATATATTTT.

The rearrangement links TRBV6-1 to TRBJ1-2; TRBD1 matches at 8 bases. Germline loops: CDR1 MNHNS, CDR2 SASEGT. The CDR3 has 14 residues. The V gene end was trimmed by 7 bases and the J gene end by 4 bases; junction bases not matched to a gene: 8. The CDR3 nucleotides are TGTGCCAGCAAGGGGACAGGCGAGAGCTATGGCTACACCTTC. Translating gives CASKGTGESYGYTF.

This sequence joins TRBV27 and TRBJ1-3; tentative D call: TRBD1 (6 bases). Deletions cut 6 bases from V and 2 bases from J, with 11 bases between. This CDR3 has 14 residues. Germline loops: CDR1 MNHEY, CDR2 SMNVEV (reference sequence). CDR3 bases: TGTGCCAGCAGCTCGGGACATACTGGAAACACCATATATTTT. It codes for CASSSGHTGNTIYF.

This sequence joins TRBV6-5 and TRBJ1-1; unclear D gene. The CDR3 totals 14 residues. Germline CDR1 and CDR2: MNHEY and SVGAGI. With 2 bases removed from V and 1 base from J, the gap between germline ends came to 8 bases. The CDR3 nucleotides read TGTGCCAGCAGTTACGGGCAGTCGAACACTGAAGCTTTCTTT. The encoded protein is CASSYGQSNTEAFF.

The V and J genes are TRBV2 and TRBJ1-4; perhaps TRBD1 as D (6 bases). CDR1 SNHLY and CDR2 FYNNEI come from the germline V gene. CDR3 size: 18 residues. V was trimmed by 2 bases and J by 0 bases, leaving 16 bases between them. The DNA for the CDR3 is TGTGCCAGCAGTGAACGCGCCGGGACAACTACAACTAATGAAAAACTGTTTTTT. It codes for CASSERAGTTTTNEKLFF.

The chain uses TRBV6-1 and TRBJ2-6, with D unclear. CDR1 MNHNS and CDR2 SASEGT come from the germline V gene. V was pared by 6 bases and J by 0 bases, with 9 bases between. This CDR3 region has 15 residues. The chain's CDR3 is CASRYGASGANVLTF. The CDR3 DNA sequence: TGTGCCAGCAGATATGGAGCCTCTGGGGCCAACGTCCTGACTTTC.

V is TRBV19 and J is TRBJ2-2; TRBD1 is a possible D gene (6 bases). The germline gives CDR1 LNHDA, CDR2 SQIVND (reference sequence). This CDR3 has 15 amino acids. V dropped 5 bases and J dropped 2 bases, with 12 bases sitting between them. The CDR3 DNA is TGTGCCAGTAGTTTCATACAGGGTAACACCGGGGAGCTGTTTTTT. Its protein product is CASSFIQGNTGELFF.

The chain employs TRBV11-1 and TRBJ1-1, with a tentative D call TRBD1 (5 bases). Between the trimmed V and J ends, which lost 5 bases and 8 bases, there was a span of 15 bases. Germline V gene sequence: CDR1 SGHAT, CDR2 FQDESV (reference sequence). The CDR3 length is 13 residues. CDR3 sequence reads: CASSLSRRTEAFF. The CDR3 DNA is TGTGCCAGCAGCCTTTCCCGCCGGACAGAAGCTTTCTTT. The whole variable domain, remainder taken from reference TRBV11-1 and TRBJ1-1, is EAEVAQSPRYKITEKSQAVAFWCDPISGHATLYWYRQILGQGPELLVQFQDESVVDDSQLPKDRFSAERLKGVDSTLKIQPAELGDSAMYLCASSLSRRTEAFFGQGTRLTVV.

This CDR3 is CASSPTGAQAFF. The CDR3 region has the DNA TGTGCCAGTAGTCCGACAGGGGCGCAAGCTTTCTTT. This chain links TRBV19 with TRBJ1-1; 8 nucleotides align to TRBD1. The CDR3 runs 12 residues. Germline lookup yields CDR1 LNHDA and CDR2 SQIVND (reference sequence). The V and J ends lost 5 bases and 9 bases, in that order; junction bases with no gene match: 5.

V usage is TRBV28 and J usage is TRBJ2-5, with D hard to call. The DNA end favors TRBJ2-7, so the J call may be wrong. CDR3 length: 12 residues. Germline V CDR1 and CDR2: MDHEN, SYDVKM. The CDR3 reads CASSLVRYEQYF. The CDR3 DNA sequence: TGTGCCAGCAGTTTAGTCCGTTACGAGCAGTACTTC.

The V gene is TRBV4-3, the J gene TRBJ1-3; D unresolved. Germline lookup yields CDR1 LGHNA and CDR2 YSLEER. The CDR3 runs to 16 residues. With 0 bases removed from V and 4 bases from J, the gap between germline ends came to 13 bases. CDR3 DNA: TGCGCCAGCAGCCAAGATGCGAATAACCCCGGAAACACCATATATTTT. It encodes CASSQDANNPGNTIYF.

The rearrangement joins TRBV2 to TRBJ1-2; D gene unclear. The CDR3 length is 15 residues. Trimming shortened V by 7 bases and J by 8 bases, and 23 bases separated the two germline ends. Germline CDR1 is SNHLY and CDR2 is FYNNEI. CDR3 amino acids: CASTRISIREVGYTF. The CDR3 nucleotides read TGTGCCAGCACTAGGATCAGTATCCGGGAAGTGGGCTACACCTTC.

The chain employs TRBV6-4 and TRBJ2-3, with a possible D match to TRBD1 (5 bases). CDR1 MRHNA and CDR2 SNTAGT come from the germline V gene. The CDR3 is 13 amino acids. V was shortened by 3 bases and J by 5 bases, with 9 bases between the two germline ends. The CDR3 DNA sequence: TGTGCCAGCAGTGAATTGCAGGGAGATACGCAGTATTTT. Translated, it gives CASSELQGDTQYF.

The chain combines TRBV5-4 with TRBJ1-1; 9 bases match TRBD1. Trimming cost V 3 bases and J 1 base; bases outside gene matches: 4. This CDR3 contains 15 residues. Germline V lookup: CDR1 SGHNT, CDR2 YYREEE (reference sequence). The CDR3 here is CASSSMGQGNTEAFF. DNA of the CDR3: TGTGCCAGCAGCTCGATGGGACAGGGGAACACTGAAGCTTTCTTT.

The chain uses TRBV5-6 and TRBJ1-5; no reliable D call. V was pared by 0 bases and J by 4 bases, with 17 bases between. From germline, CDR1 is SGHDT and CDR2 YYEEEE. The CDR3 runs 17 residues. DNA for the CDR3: TGTGCCAGCAGCTTGGCCATGAAGGGAGTACCAAATCAGCCCCAGCATTTT. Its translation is CASSLAMKGVPNQPQHF.

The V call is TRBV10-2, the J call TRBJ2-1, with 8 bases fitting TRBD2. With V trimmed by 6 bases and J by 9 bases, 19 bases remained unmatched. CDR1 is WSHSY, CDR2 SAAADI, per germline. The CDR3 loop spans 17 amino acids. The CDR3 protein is CASSPPWGLVPTTEQFF. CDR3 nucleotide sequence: TGCGCCAGCAGCCCACCATGGGGACTAGTGCCGACCACTGAGCAGTTCTTC.